These T cell receptor beta chains were read from a single sample in a study of T cells in Graves' hyperthyroidism and ophthalmopathy. TCRdb fed the multiplex PCR reads into MiXCR, producing one record per CDR3 protein. The sample includes hundreds of thousands of distinct CDR3 sequences, about 15% of them seen just once. The source material was blood. These receptors were obtained from a woman aged 18 to 35 with Graves' hyperthyroidism. The CDR3 runs from the conserved cysteine through the conserved F or W. A D gene is named only where the DNA matches it firmly. Some rows have no size entry. The others give once, few or many, or a class for an expanded clone.

>NA|TRBJ2-1|NA|TRBV12-3/TRBV12-4
TGTGCCAGCAGTTTAGCGGGTGGCCCTCAGTTCTTC
CASSLAGGPQFF
>NA|TRBJ2-1|few|TRBV20-1
TGCAGTGCTAGAGACTCACGGGGTAGCGGAACCTACAATGAGCAGTTCTTC
CSARDSRGSGTYNEQFF
>TRBD2|TRBJ2-5|few|TRBV24-1
TGTGCCACCAGTGATTTGGCTTTCGGGGGGAAAGAGACCCAGTACTTC
CATSDLAFGGKETQYF
>TRBD2|TRBJ2-3|many|TRBV7-9
TGTGCCAGCAGCTTACTAGCGGGATCGGGTACAGATACGCAGTATTTT
CASSLLAGSGTDTQYF
>NA|TRBJ2-7|NA|TRBV29-1
TGCAGCGCTTCTAATGAGCGGACCGGAGACTCCTACGAGCAGTACTTC
CSASNERTGDSYEQYF
>TRBD1|TRBJ2-7|many|TRBV29-1
TGCAGCGTGCTACCGGGACAGGGCTACGAGCAGTACTTC
CSVLPGQGYEQYF
>NA|TRBJ2-7|few|TRBV30
TGTGCCTGGAACTTAGCTATGTTCCACGAGCAGTACTTC
CAWNLAMFHEQYF
>NA|TRBJ1-1|few|TRBV29-1
TGCAGCGTTGTCTATCTGGGCCTGAACACTGAAGCTTTCTTT
CSVVYLGLNTEAFF
>NA|TRBJ2-5|few|TRBV28
TGTGCCAGCAGTTCCAGCAGGGCCCAAGAGACCCAGTACTTC
CASSSSRAQETQYF
>TRBD2|TRBJ2-3|many|TRBV12-3/TRBV12-4
TGTGCCAGCAGTCACAGCGGGAGAGGAGATACGCAGTATTTT
CASSHSGRGDTQYF
>NA|TRBJ2-1|many|TRBV12-3/TRBV12-4
TGTGCCAGCAGTTCGACTTATAGCGGTTCCAATGAGCAGTTCTTC
CASSSTYSGSNEQFF
>TRBD2|TRBJ2-5|few|TRBV7-3
TGCGCCAGCAGCAACGGACTAGCCGGCGAGACCCAGTACTTC
CASSNGLAGETQYF
>TRBD2|TRBJ2-4|NA|TRBV20-1
TGCAGTGCTTTGGTGGGCGGGGGCAAAAACATTCAGTACTTC
CSALVGGGKNIQYF
>NA|TRBJ1-1|few|TRBV19
TGTGCCAGTAGTATAGATCCGGGGCTCTACACCTTAATTGAGAACACTGAAGCTTTCTTT
CASSIDPGLYTLIENTEAFF
>NA|TRBJ2-5|many|TRBV20-1
TGCAGTGCTAGTCAAGGAGCGATACAAGAGACCCAGTACTTC
CSASQGAIQETQYF
>NA|TRBJ2-3|few|TRBV6-2/TRBV6-3
TGTGCCAGCAGCTCTTCCCACCGGGAGCCGGCAGATACGCAGTATTTT
CASSSSHREPADTQYF
>TRBD1|TRBJ2-3|many|TRBV11-2
TGTGCCAGCAGCTTAGAGCCCTGGACAGGCCCAACTAGCACAGATACGCAGTATTTT
CASSLEPWTGPTSTDTQYF
>NA|TRBJ1-1|few|TRBV18
TGTGCCAGCTCACCTAGCGACGTCTCTAATGCTGAAGCTTTCTTT
CASSPSDVSNAEAFF
>NA|TRBJ1-2|many|TRBV20-1
TGCAGTGCTAGAGGGGACTACTATGGCTACACCTTC
CSARGDYYGYTF
>NA|TRBJ1-2|many|TRBV2
TGTGCCAGCATTGGTTTACAGGGTCGGAATGGCTACACCTTC
CASIGLQGRNGYTF
>TRBD2|TRBJ2-1|many|TRBV7-8
TGTGCCAGCAGCTCTCCTGGATTGAGTAGCGGGAGATATTATGAGCAGTTCTTC
CASSSPGLSSGRYYEQFF
>TRBD2|TRBJ2-1|NA|TRBV27
TGTGCCAGCAGTTTAGCCGGGACTAGCGGGAGCCCCTACAATGAGCAGTTCTTC
CASSLAGTSGSPYNEQFF
>NA|TRBJ2-7|NA|TRBV25-1
TGTGCCAGCAGTGATCCCCAGGGAGGGGGGTCCTCATACGAGCAGTACTTC
CASSDPQGGGSSYEQYF
>TRBD2|TRBJ2-3|many|TRBV20-1
TGCAGTGCGATAGGTAGCGGGAGGGCCTTTGCGCAGTATTTT
CSAIGSGRAFAQYF
>TRBD1|TRBJ1-5|NA|TRBV11-2
TGTGCCAGCAGCTTAGAGAGGGGGCTCGGTCAGCCCCAGCATTTT
CASSLERGLGQPQHF
>NA|TRBJ1-2|NA|TRBV10-3
TGTGCCATCAGGATGGGTAGGACACATGGCTACACCTTC
CAIRMGRTHGYTF
>NA|TRBJ1-5|many|TRBV2
TGTGCCAGCAGTGAATCAGGGTATCAGCCCCAGCATTTT
CASSESGYQPQHF
>TRBD1|TRBJ1-6|many|TRBV28
TGTGCCAGCAGTCCATCATCCGACAGGGGCCCGTGGACCCTCCACTTT
CASSPSSDRGPWTLHF
>TRBD1|TRBJ2-3|NA|TRBV9
TGTGCCAGCAGCGACGCCATAGGGGGCGGCACAGATACGCAGTATTTT
CASSDAIGGGTDTQYF
>NA|TRBJ1-3|NA|TRBV7-9
TGTGCCAGCAGCCCCGTTCTGATCTCTGGAAACACCATATATTTT
CASSPVLISGNTIYF
>NA|TRBJ1-1|many|TRBV3-1
TGTGCCAGCAGCCAAGAGGGAGACAGGCTAGCTGAAGCTTTCTTT
CASSQEGDRLAEAFF
>NA|TRBJ1-2|many|TRBV6-2/TRBV6-3
TGTGCCAGCAGTTTCTCCGGACTCCCGGACTATGGCTACACCTTC
CASSFSGLPDYGYTF
>NA|TRBJ1-2|many|TRBV28
TGTGCCAGCAGCCCTGGGGGGGGTTCCAACTATGGCTACACCTTC
CASSPGGGSNYGYTF
>NA|TRBJ1-1|NA|TRBV2
TGTGCCAGCAGCCCACCTGAGGGGTGGCCCGTCAACACTGAAGCTTTCTTT
CASSPPEGWPVNTEAFF
>NA|TRBJ1-4|NA|TRBV19
TGTGCCACTGAGAGGGCAGGGAGGAAACTGTTTTTT
CATERAGRKLFF
>NA|TRBJ2-3|many|TRBV24-1
TGTGCCACCAGTGACCCCGGTGGCAGGGCCCGCACAGATACGCAGTATTTT
CATSDPGGRARTDTQYF
>TRBD2|TRBJ2-2|few|TRBV4-1
TGCGCCAGCAGCCATCCTACCTGGACTAGCGGGAGTCCCGCGAACACCGGGGAGCTGTTTTTT
CASSHPTWTSGSPANTGELFF
>NA|TRBJ2-1|many|TRBV27
TGTGCCAGCTTTAAGGAACCCAGAGGGGTGGGGATCAATGAGCAGTTCTTC
CASFKEPRGVGINEQFF
>NA|TRBJ2-1|many|TRBV2
TGTGCCATGATCGCCTCCTCAGGCAACAATGAGCAGTTCTTC
CAMIASSGNNEQFF
>TRBD1|TRBJ1-5|many|TRBV6-1
TGTGCCAGCAGTCACGACAGGGCCGGCAATCAGCCCCAGCATTTT
CASSHDRAGNQPQHF
>TRBD1|TRBJ1-3|many|TRBV9
TGTGCCAGCAGCCCCCGGACAGGGAGTGGTGGAAACACCATATATTTT
CASSPRTGSGGNTIYF
>NA|TRBJ1-4|few|TRBV18
TGTGCCAGCTCACCAGGTACCCCGGGAGACGACAGGGAAAAACTGTTTTTT
CASSPGTPGDDREKLFF
>NA|TRBJ1-1|few|TRBV5-1
TGCGCCAGCAGCTATATAGGGAATGAAGCTTTCTTT
CASSYIGNEAFF
>NA|TRBJ2-5|NA|TRBV5-6
TGTGCCAGCGATGGAGGGGAGACCCAGTACTTC
CASDGGETQYF
>TRBD2|TRBJ2-2|few|TRBV10-3
TGTGCCATCAGTGAGCCGGGACTAGCGGGATTGCGGACCGGGGAGCTGTTTTTT
CAISEPGLAGLRTGELFF
>NA|TRBJ2-1|few|TRBV6-2/TRBV6-3
TGTGCCAGCAGTTACGCCACAGGGACCTACGATGAGCAGTTCTTC
CASSYATGTYDEQFF
>TRBD2|TRBJ2-1|many|TRBV29-1
TGCAGCGTTACCTCCGGGACTAGCGGGAGAAATGAGCAGTTCTTC
CSVTSGTSGRNEQFF
>TRBD1|TRBJ1-5|NA|TRBV18
TGTGCCAGCTCACCAGGACGGGACAGGGGTCAGCCCCAGCATTTT
CASSPGRDRGQPQHF
>TRBD2|TRBJ2-1|few|TRBV7-9
TGTGCCAGCAGCTCCGGGGGGAACCCCTACAATGAGCAGTTCTTC
CASSSGGNPYNEQFF
>TRBD2|TRBJ2-1|NA|TRBV2
TGTGCCAGCAACGGGGGGTTGCTAGGGACCTATGAGCAGTTCTTC
CASNGGLLGTYEQFF
>TRBD1|TRBJ1-5|many|TRBV28
TGTGCCAGCAGAGCACAGGGGGCTAGCAATCAGCCCCAGCATTTT
CASRAQGASNQPQHF
>NA|TRBJ1-1|NA|TRBV29-1
TGCAGCGTTGCACAGAGTGACACTGAAGCTTTCTTT
CSVAQSDTEAFF
>NA|TRBJ2-1|NA|TRBV18
TGTGCCAGCTCAAAAAGACGGGGGAAGCAGAACAATGAGCAGTTCTTC
CASSKRRGKQNNEQFF
>NA|TRBJ2-7|NA|TRBV20-1
TGCAGTGCTAGAGATAGGCTAGCTCGGGGACTTTACGAGCAGTACTTC
CSARDRLARGLYEQYF
>TRBD2|TRBJ2-3|NA|TRBV6-1
TGTGCCAGCACCCTCCGGGATAGCGGGACGCAGTATTTT
CASTLRDSGTQYF